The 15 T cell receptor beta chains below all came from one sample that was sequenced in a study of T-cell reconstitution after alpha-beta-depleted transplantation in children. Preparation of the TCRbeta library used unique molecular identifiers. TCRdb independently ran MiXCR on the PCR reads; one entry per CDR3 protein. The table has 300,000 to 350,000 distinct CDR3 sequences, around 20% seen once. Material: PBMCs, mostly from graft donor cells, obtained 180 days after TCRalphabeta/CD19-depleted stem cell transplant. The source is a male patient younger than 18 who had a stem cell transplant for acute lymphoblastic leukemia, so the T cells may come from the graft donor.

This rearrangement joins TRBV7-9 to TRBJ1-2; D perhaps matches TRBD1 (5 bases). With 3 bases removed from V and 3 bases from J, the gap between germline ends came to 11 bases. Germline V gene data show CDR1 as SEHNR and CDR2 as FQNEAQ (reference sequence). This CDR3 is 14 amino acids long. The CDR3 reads CASSLGGFDYGYTF. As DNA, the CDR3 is TGTGCCAGCAGCTTGGGGGGGTTTGACTATGGCTACACCTTC.

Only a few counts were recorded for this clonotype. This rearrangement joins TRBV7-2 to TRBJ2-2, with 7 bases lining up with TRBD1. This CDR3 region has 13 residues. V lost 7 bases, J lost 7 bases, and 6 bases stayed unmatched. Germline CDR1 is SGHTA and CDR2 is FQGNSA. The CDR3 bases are TGTGCCAGCAACCTTCACAGGGGCGGGGAGCTGTTTTTT. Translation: CASNLHRGGELFF. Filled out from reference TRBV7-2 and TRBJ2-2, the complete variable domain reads GAGVSQSPSNKVTEKGKDVELRCDPISGHTALYWYRQSLGQGLEFLIYFQGNSAPDKSGLPSDRFSAERTGGSVSTLTIQRTQQEDSAVYLCASNLHRGGELFFGEGSRLTVL.

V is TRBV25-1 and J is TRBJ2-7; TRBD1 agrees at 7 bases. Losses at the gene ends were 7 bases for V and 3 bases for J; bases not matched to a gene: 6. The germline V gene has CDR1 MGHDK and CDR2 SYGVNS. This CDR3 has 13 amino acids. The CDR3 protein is CASTQGQIYEQYF. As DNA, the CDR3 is TGTGCCAGCACCCAGGGACAGATCTACGAGCAGTACTTC.

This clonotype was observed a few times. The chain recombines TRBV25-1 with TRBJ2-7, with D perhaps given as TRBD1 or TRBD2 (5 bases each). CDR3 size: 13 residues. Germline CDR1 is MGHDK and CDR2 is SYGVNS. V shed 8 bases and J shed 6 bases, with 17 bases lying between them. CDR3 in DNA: TGTGCCAGCGGCGGATGGTCGGGGCGCGAGCAGTACTTC. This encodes CASGGWSGREQYF.

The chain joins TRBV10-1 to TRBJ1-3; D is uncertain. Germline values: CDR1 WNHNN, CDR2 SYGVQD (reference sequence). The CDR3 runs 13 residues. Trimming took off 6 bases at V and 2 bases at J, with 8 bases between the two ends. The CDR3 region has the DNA TGCGCCAGCAGGCGAGACCCTGGAAACACCATATATTTT. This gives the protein CASRRDPGNTIYF.

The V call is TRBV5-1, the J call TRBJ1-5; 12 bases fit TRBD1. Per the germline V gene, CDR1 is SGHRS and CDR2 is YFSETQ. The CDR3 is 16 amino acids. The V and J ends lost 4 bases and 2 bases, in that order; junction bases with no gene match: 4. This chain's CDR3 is CASSPGQGARNQPQHF. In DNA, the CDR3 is TGCGCCAGCAGCCCGGGACAGGGGGCCCGCAATCAGCCCCAGCATTTT.

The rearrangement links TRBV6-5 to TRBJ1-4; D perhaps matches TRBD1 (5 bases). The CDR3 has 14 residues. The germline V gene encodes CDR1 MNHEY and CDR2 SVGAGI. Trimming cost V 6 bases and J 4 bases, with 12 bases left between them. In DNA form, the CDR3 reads TGTGCCAGCAGCTACCAGGGCAGTAATGAAAAACTGTTTTTT. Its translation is CASSYQGSNEKLFF.

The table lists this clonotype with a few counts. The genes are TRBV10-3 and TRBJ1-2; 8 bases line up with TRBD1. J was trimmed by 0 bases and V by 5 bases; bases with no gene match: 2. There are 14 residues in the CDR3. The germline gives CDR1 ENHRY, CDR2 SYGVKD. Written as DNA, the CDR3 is TGTGCCATCAGTCGGACAGGGCCTAACTATGGCTACACCTTC. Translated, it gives CAISRTGPNYGYTF.

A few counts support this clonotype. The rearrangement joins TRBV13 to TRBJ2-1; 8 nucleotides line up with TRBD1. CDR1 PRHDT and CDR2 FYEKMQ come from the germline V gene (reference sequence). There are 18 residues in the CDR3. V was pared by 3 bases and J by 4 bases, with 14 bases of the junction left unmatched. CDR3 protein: CASSFDRGVARDYNEQFF. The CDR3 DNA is TGTGCCAGCAGCTTTGACAGGGGAGTGGCGCGGGATTACAATGAGCAGTTCTTC.

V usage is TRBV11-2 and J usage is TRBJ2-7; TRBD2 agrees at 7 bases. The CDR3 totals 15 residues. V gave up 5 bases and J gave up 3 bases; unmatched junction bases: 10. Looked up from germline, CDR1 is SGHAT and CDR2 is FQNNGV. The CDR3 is CASSGGGTHLYEQYF. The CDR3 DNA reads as TGTGCCAGCAGCGGGGGGGGGACCCATCTCTACGAGCAGTACTTC.

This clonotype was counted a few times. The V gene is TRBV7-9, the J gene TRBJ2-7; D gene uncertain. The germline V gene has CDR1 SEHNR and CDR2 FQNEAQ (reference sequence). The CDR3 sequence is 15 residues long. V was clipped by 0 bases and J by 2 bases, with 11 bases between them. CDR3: CASSLAPGRTYEQYF. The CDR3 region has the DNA TGTGCCAGCAGCTTAGCGCCGGGCAGAACCTACGAGCAGTACTTC.

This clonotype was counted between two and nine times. The CDR3 region has the DNA TGTGCCAGCAGCTTTTGGGGGCCCTTGGGACAGGAGTACGAGCAGTACTTC. Its protein is CASSFWGPLGQEYEQYF. The chain has TRBV7-8 and TRBJ2-7, with 8 nucleotides matching TRBD1. The CDR3 runs to 17 residues. The germline gives CDR1 SGHVS, CDR2 FQNEAQ. With 3 bases clipped from V and 4 bases from J, the junction kept 14 bases outside the gene matches. The whole variable domain, filled in from reference TRBV7-8 and TRBJ2-7, reads GAGVSQSPRYKVAKRGQDVALRCDPISGHVSLFWYQQALGQGPEFLTYFQNEAQLDKSGLPSDRFFAERPEGSVSTLKIQRTQQEDSAVYLCASSFWGPLGQEYEQYFGPGTRLTVT.

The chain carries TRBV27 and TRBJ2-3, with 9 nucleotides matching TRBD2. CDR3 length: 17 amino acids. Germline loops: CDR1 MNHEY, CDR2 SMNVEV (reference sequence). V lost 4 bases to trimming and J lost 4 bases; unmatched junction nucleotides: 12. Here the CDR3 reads CASSSLQLAGISDTQYF. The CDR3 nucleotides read TGTGCCAGCAGTTCCCTCCAACTAGCGGGTATTTCAGATACGCAGTATTTT.

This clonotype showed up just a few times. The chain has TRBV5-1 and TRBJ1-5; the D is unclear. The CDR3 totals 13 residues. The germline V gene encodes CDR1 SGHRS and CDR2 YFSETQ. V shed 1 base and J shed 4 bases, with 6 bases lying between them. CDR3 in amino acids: CASSLFSNQPQHF. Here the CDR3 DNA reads TGCGCCAGCAGCTTGTTTTCTAATCAGCCCCAGCATTTT.

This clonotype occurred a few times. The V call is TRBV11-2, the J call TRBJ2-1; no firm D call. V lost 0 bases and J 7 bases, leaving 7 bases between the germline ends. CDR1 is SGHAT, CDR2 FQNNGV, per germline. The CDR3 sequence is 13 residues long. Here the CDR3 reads CASSLDIVNEQFF. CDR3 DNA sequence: TGTGCCAGCAGCTTAGATATTGTGAATGAGCAGTTCTTC. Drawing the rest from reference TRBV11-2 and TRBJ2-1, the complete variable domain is EAGVAQSPRYKIIEKRQSVAFWCNPISGHATLYWYQQILGQGPKLLIQFQNNGVVDDSQLPKDRFSAERLKGVDSTLKIQPAKLEDSAVYLCASSLDIVNEQFFGPGTRLTVL.